The 2 T cell receptor beta chains given below trace back to one sample, sequenced in a study of blood T cell repertoires in COVID-19 (TCRdb year 2020). Library preparation used the immunoSEQ multiplex PCR assay. As stored in TCRdb, this immuneACCESS dataset retains in-frame rearrangements with V and J assigned. A fraction of the clones does not appear; measured against another copy, unresolved V genes explain less than half of the discrepancy, and the remainder lacks a known reason. The sample table contains fewer than 350,000 clones; only one count was recorded for around 90% of them. The ten largest clones add up to 4.5% to 5.5% of the sample. Sequencing was done on a sample of PBMCs or T cells enriched from blood (not recorded which). Every receptor here comes from a man in his 60s who had recovered from COVID-19.

The rearrangement uses TRBV7-2 and TRBJ1-2; weak D call: TRBD1 (6 bases). CDR1 and CDR2 (germline): SGHTA, FQGNSA. The CDR3 runs to 12 residues. V was clipped by 4 bases and J by 4 bases, with 7 bases between them. The CDR3 protein is CASSWDIYGYTF. CDR3 bases: TGTGCCAGCAGCTGGGACATCTATGGCTACACCTTC.

The chain joins TRBV15 to TRBJ2-2, with 8 bases lining up with TRBD2. After removal of 4 bases from V and 5 bases from J, the junction contained 6 bases not matched to a gene. Per germline, CDR1 LNHNV and CDR2 YYDKDF (reference sequence). The CDR3 length is 15 residues. CDR3 DNA sequence: TGTGCCACCAGCACCGGGACTAGTCGGACCGGGGAGCTGTTTTTT. It codes for CATSTGTSRTGELFF.